The present T cell receptor beta chain was sequenced within a study of blood T cell repertoires in COVID-19. This CDR3 has 14 residues. The germline V gene encodes CDR1 SNHLY and CDR2 FYNNEI. V shed 5 bases, J shed 3 bases, and the junction held 4 bases outside the gene matches. Clones were sequenced by immunoSEQ multiplex PCR, and TCRdb holds only the in-frame ones, with some missing. Among more than 35,000 clones listed, more than 80% were seen once. The sequence was obtained from a man under 40 with active or convalescent COVID-19. This chain joins TRBV2 and TRBJ1-5; 7 bases are a match to TRBD1. Sequenced input: peripheral blood. CDR3 DNA: TGTGCCAGCAGTAGGGGACAGTCCAATCAGCCCCAGCATTTT. Translating gives CASSRGQSNQPQHF.